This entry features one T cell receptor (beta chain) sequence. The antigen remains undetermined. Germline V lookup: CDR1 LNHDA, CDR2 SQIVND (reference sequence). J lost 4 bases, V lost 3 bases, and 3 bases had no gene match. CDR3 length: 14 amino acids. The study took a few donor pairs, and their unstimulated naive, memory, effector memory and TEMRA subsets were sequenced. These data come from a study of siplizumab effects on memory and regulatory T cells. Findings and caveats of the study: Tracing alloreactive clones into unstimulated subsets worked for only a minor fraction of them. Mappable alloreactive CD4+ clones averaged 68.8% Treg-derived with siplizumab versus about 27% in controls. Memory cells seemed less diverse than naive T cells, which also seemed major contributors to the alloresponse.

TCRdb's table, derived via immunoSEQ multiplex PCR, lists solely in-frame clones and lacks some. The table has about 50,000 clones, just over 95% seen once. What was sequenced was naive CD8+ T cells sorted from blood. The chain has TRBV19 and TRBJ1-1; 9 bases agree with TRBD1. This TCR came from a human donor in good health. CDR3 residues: CASSIEDRGTEAFF. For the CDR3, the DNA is TGTGCCAGTAGTATTGAGGACAGGGGCACTGAAGCTTTCTTT.